These 30 T cell receptor beta chains originate from one sample sequenced in a study of human T cells and chemical hapten exposure. Time point specified: patch test 3, about 24 weeks after DPC sensitization. Treatment given: therapeutic diphenylcyclopropenone sensitization with weekly scalp DPC. TCRdb ran MiXCR on the RACE reads and lists one entry per CDR3 protein. The sample yields more than 150,000 distinct CDR3 sequences, under 30% seen once. Sequenced material: whole blood, taken in connection with sensitization to the hapten diphenylcyclopropenone (DPC). These receptor sequences come from a woman aged 40-49 years with alopecia areata. Some clones in this sample may be carry-over from other donors' samples.

In DNA form, the CDR3 reads TGCAGTGCTAGAGGGGACAGGGGCCAGCCCCAGCATTTT. This codes for CSARGDRGQPQHF. The chain couples TRBV20-1 to TRBJ1-5; the match to TRBD1 covers 10 bases. This CDR3 contains 13 residues. CDR1 and CDR2 (germline): DFQATT, SNEGSKA (reference sequence). V lost 1 base to trimming and J lost 7 bases; unmatched junction nucleotides: 1.

This chain uses TRBV7-2 with TRBJ2-6, with TRBD1 matching over 7 bases. The CDR3 is made up of 12 amino acids. Germline V gene data show CDR1 as SGHTA and CDR2 as FQGNSA. V shed 5 bases and J 12 bases; nucleotides not matched to a gene: 4. CDR3 residues: CASSGDSFVLTF. In nucleotides, the CDR3 is TGTGCCAGCAGCGGGGACAGCTTCGTCCTGACTTTC.

Many counts were recorded for this clonotype. The rearrangement uses TRBV7-2 and TRBJ2-5; D perhaps matches TRBD1 (5 bases). The CDR3 spans 15 residues. The V end lost 3 bases, the J end lost 4 bases, and 15 bases lay between the germline ends. Looked up from germline, CDR1 is SGHTA and CDR2 is FQGNSA. The CDR3 DNA is TGTGCCAGCAGCTTCGTCCCCCAGGACACAGAGACCCAGTACTTC. As protein: CASSFVPQDTETQYF.

The sample holds a few counts of this clonotype. J is TRBJ1-2 and V is TRBV29-1, with 8 bases matching TRBD1. The length of the CDR3 is 13 residues. V lost 7 bases, J lost 1 base, and 5 bases stayed unmatched. Germline assignment: CDR1 SQVTM and CDR2 ANQGSEA. CDR3 DNA sequence: TGCAGCGCTGTGACAGGGGTTAACTATGGCTACACCTTC. Translating it yields CSAVTGVNYGYTF.

The chain links TRBV11-2 to TRBJ1-2; 7 nucleotides line up with TRBD1. The CDR3 loop spans 14 amino acids. The V segment lost 0 bases and the J segment 7 bases; nucleotides outside the gene matches: 5. CDR1 SGHAT and CDR2 FQNNGV come from the germline V gene. The CDR3 DNA sequence: TGTGCCAGCAGCTTAGATCAGGGGGTCGGTGGCTACACCTTC. Its translation is CASSLDQGVGGYTF.

This clonotype turned up a few times. The rearrangement uses TRBV5-1 and TRBJ2-3; TRBD2 aligns across 7 bases. CDR1 SGHRS and CDR2 YFSETQ come from the germline V gene. The CDR3 is 15 residues long. The V gene end was trimmed by 5 bases and the J gene end by 6 bases; junction bases not matched to a gene: 12. The CDR3 here is CASRPLGGSGDTQYF. Here the CDR3 DNA reads TGCGCCAGCAGGCCTTTGGGCGGGAGTGGTGATACGCAGTATTTT.

This clonotype has ten or more counts. The V call is TRBV20-1, the J call TRBJ2-5; D is tentatively TRBD1 or TRBD2 (5 bases each). The V gene's germline CDR1 is DFQATT and CDR2 SNEGSKA (reference sequence). The CDR3 loop spans 12 amino acids. CDR3 loop: CAPYSGRETQYF. The CDR3 DNA sequence: TGCGCCCCCTACTCGGGACGAGAGACCCAGTACTTC.

The rearrangement links TRBV20-1 to TRBJ2-1, with D tentatively TRBD2 (5 bases). The germline gives CDR1 DFQATT, CDR2 SNEGSKA (reference sequence). This CDR3 is built from 14 residues. Trimming left V 0 bases short and J 8 bases short, with 14 bases between. The CDR3 DNA sequence: TGCAGTGCTAGAGATCCTAGTCGAGCGGATGAGCAGTTCTTC. This codes for CSARDPSRADEQFF.

The rearrangement links TRBV20-1 to TRBJ2-4, with D possibly TRBD2 on 5 matching bases. CDR3 length: 14 amino acids. Germline values: CDR1 DFQATT, CDR2 SNEGSKA (reference sequence). Between the trimmed V and J ends, which lost 2 bases and 8 bases, there was a span of 16 bases. The CDR3 protein is CSARLAPLSDIQYF. The CDR3 nucleotides are TGCAGTGCTAGACTAGCCCCACTTAGTGACATTCAGTACTTC.

This clonotype was picked up a small number of times. The V gene is TRBV28, the J gene TRBJ2-7; 7 bases are a match to TRBD1. This CDR3 has 13 residues. In germline, CDR1 is MDHEN, CDR2 SYDVKM. Trimming took 6 bases from V and 1 from J; bases not matched to a gene: 3. The DNA of the CDR3 is TGTGCCAGCAGACCGGGACAGTCCTACGAGCAGTACTTC. Amino acid sequence: CASRPGQSYEQYF.

There are a few counts of this clonotype. V and J are TRBV6-5 and TRBJ2-1; 7 nucleotides line up with TRBD2. Germline V gene lookup returns CDR1 MNHEY and CDR2 SVGAGI. With V trimmed by 6 bases and J by 6 bases, 8 bases remained unmatched. The CDR3 runs to 14 residues. CDR3 DNA: TGTGCCAGCAGCCCAACCACTAGCGTCAATGAGCAGTTCTTC. As protein: CASSPTTSVNEQFF.

This clonotype was found once. The rearrangement uses TRBV29-1 and TRBJ1-1; the D gene is possibly TRBD1 (5 bases). This CDR3 contains 14 residues. Germline CDR1 SQVTM, CDR2 ANQGSEA. Between the trimmed V and J ends, which lost 0 bases and 6 bases, there was a span of 14 bases. The CDR3: CSVEEVGVRAEAFF. The DNA for the CDR3 is TGCAGCGTTGAAGAGGTGGGGGTCAGGGCTGAAGCTTTCTTT.

The chain combines TRBV6-5 with TRBJ1-5; D is uncertain. The V and J ends lost 0 bases and 5 bases respectively, with 8 bases between them. The germline V gene has CDR1 MNHEY and CDR2 SVGAGI. The CDR3 runs to 14 residues. DNA of the CDR3: TGTGCCAGCAGTTACTCGGAGCTCCATCAGCCCCAGCATTTT. This codes for CASSYSELHQPQHF.

The V call is TRBV5-4, the J call TRBJ2-7, with 7 bases matching TRBD1. V lost 4 bases and J lost 5; bases outside the gene matches: 9. This CDR3 comprises 14 residues. Germline values: CDR1 SGHNT, CDR2 YYREEE (reference sequence). CDR3 bases: TGTGCCAGCAGCCCCTCAGGGGGAAGCAACGAGCAGTACTTC. Amino acid sequence: CASSPSGGSNEQYF.

This clonotype has ten or more counts. The chain links TRBV10-3 to TRBJ2-7; D is unclear. Deletions cut 1 base from V and 3 bases from J, with 16 bases between. Germline CDR1 reads ENHRY; CDR2 reads SYGVKD. The CDR3 runs 16 residues. CDR3 region: CAISELVTASSYEQYF. CDR3 coding DNA: TGTGCCATCAGTGAGTTAGTTACAGCGAGTAGCTACGAGCAGTACTTC.

This clonotype was recorded only once. The chain couples TRBV28 to TRBJ1-2; TRBD1 might be the D (6 bases). Germline-derived CDR1 and CDR2 are MDHEN and SYDVKM. This CDR3 has 14 amino acids. Trimming removed 6 bases from V and 6 bases from J, with 17 bases in between. For the CDR3, the DNA is TGTGCCAGCAGCCCGGACAGCGAGGTCAATGGCTACACCTTC. Its protein is CASSPDSEVNGYTF.

The genes are TRBV3-1 and TRBJ2-1; D gene unclear. With 6 bases removed from V and 5 bases from J, the gap between germline ends came to 11 bases. CDR1 and CDR2 from the germline V gene are LGHDT and YNNKEL (reference sequence). There are 13 residues in the CDR3. CDR3 coding DNA: TGTGCCAGCAGTCCTCCCCACAACAATGAGCAGTTCTTC. Protein sequence: CASSPPHNNEQFF.

This clonotype was observed a few times. This sequence joins TRBV4-1 and TRBJ2-1, with 11 bases aligning to TRBD2. The germline V gene encodes CDR1 MGHRA and CDR2 YSYEKL. The V segment lost 4 bases and the J segment 5 bases; nucleotides outside the gene matches: 4. The CDR3 extends over 15 amino acids. CDR3 protein: CASSLTSGSHNEQFF. The CDR3 DNA reads TGCGCCAGCAGCCTCACTAGCGGGAGTCACAATGAGCAGTTCTTC.

In nucleotides, the CDR3 is TGTGCCATCAGTGAAGCAGGGGGTCGAGCGGATACGCAGTATTTT. Amino acid sequence: CAISEAGGRADTQYF. The rearrangement links TRBV10-3 to TRBJ2-3; 7 nucleotides align to TRBD1. The CDR3 covers 15 residues. Germline CDR1 reads ENHRY; CDR2 reads SYGVKD. J gave up 6 bases and V 3 bases, and 9 bases lay outside the gene matches.

The chain carries TRBV7-6 and TRBJ2-7; tentative D call: TRBD2 (6 bases). The CDR3 has 15 residues. V lost 1 base, J lost 3 bases, and 13 bases lay in between. Germline V gives CDR1 SGHVS, CDR2 FNYEAQ. CDR3 amino acids: CASSLDGRPNYEQYF. The CDR3 DNA is TGTGCCAGCAGCTTAGACGGGAGACCGAACTACGAGCAGTACTTC.

This rearrangement joins TRBV20-1 to TRBJ1-1; D is uncertain. The V gene's germline CDR1 is DFQATT and CDR2 SNEGSKA (reference sequence). With 3 bases removed from V and 1 base from J, the gap between germline ends came to 6 bases. The CDR3 sequence is 12 residues long. CDR3 coding DNA: TGCAGTGCTAGTGGTAGGAACACTGAAGCTTTCTTT. Its protein is CSASGRNTEAFF.

The DNA for the CDR3 is TGCAGCGTTGGTGGGGACACTGGGGCCAACGTCCTGACTTTC. Translating it yields CSVGGDTGANVLTF. The V call is TRBV29-1, the J call TRBJ2-6; possible D gene TRBD1, 6 bases. V lost 4 bases and J lost 2, with 9 bases in between. In germline, CDR1 is SQVTM, CDR2 ANQGSEA. This CDR3 comprises 14 residues.

The chain employs TRBV5-1 and TRBJ2-7; TRBD2 aligns across 12 bases. The J segment lost 1 base and the V segment lost 4 bases, leaving 3 bases of the junction unmatched. From germline, CDR1 is SGHRS and CDR2 YFSETQ. The CDR3 has 15 amino acids. The CDR3 DNA is TGCGCCAGCAGCGCACTAGCGGGAGGTTCCTACGAGCAGTACTTC. It is translated as CASSALAGGSYEQYF.

The V call is TRBV4-1, the J call TRBJ2-6, with TRBD1 matching over 7 bases. Trimming at V came to 0 bases and at J to 2 bases, leaving 1 base not matched to a gene. CDR3 length: 16 residues. Looked up from germline, CDR1 is MGHRA and CDR2 is YSYEKL. The DNA for the CDR3 is TGCGCCAGCAGCCAAGAAGGGGGCGCTGGGGCCAACGTCCTGACTTTC. Its translation is CASSQEGGAGANVLTF.

CDR3 residues: CASSLGDRGTKNIQYF. In DNA, the CDR3 is TGCGCCAGCAGCTTGGGGGACAGGGGAACCAAAAACATTCAGTACTTC. The V call is TRBV5-1, the J call TRBJ2-4; 10 bases match TRBD1. Germline values: CDR1 SGHRS, CDR2 YFSETQ. The CDR3 runs 16 residues. The V segment lost 0 bases and the J segment 2 bases; nucleotides outside the gene matches: 2.

This clonotype has a count of ten or more. The CDR3 bases are TGTGCCAGCAGCTTGCGACTAGCGGGAATCGTACGGGAGCAGTACTTC. Residues: CASSLRLAGIVREQYF. The V and J genes are TRBV11-2 and TRBJ2-7; TRBD2 matches at 11 bases. V lost 3 bases, J lost 7 bases, and 11 bases stayed unmatched. The germline CDR1 and CDR2 sequences are SGHAT and FQNNGV. The CDR3 has 16 amino acids.

Comments on this clonotype: This may be a read error, as it is one base from a much larger clone. This chain links TRBV11-3 with TRBJ2-1, with 13 nucleotides matching TRBD2. Germline CDR1 reads SGHNT; CDR2 reads YENEEA. The CDR3 sequence is 16 residues long. The CDR3 loop is CASSLGTSGSYDEQFF. The CDR3 DNA sequence: TGTGCCAGCAGCTTAGGGACTAGCGGGAGCTACGATGAGCAGTTCTTC.

This clonotype was detected only a few times. CDR3 region: CSAPAGLAGGNEQFF. In nucleotides, the CDR3 is TGCAGTGCTCCAGCAGGACTAGCGGGAGGAAACGAGCAGTTCTTC. The gene calls are TRBV20-1 and TRBJ2-1; 14 nucleotides match TRBD2. Germline CDR1 is DFQATT and CDR2 is SNEGSKA (reference sequence). CDR3 length equals 15 residues. Trimming cost V 5 bases and J 10 bases; bases outside gene matches: 10.

The rearrangement joins TRBV7-9 to TRBJ2-5, with a weak D call TRBD2 (5 bases). The germline V gene encodes CDR1 SEHNR and CDR2 FQNEAQ (reference sequence). Trimming removed 4 bases from V and 1 base from J, with 19 bases in between. The CDR3 has 17 residues. CDR3 coding DNA: TGTGCCAGCAGCTCCCGGACTGGCCGGCTACTCCAAGAGACCCAGTACTTC. Encoded protein: CASSSRTGRLLQETQYF.

The chain recombines TRBV28 with TRBJ2-7; 8 bases agree with TRBD2. CDR3 size: 15 residues. CDR1 is MDHEN, CDR2 SYDVKM, per germline. V lost 3 bases to trimming and J lost 7 bases; unmatched junction nucleotides: 11. CDR3 amino acids: CASSLGTSISSEQYF. The CDR3 DNA sequence: TGTGCCAGCAGTTTGGGGACTAGTATCTCCTCGGAGCAGTACTTC.